The next 16 T cell receptor beta chains were all read from a single sample in a study of Graves' ophthalmopathy and Graves' hyperthyroidism. Amplification of the TCR beta CDR3 regions used RNA transcripts (as template). HTBI primers primed a first-round RT-PCR, and a second-round multiplex PCR followed. Each CDR3 protein gets one entry after TCRdb re-called the multiplex PCR reads with MiXCR. This table holds some 170,000 distinct CDR3 sequences, approximately 40% found once. Material for sequencing was peripheral blood. These TCRs come from a young man with Graves' ophthalmopathy.

The sample holds many counts of this clonotype. The chain uses TRBV30 and TRBJ1-1, with D possibly matching TRBD1 (5 bases). V gave up 7 bases and J gave up 6 bases, with 12 bases separating them. Germline V gene sequence: CDR1 GTSNPN, CDR2 SVGIG (reference sequence). The length of the CDR3 is 11 residues. CDR3 residues: CASAGFSEAFF. Written as DNA, the CDR3 is TGTGCCTCTGCAGGGTTCTCTGAAGCTTTCTTT.

This clonotype was seen at least ten times. The chain couples TRBV18 to TRBJ1-6; D uncertain. The CDR3 sequence is 14 residues long. Trimming shortened V by 0 bases and J by 6 bases, and 6 bases separated the two germline ends. Germline V gene data show CDR1 as KGHSH and CDR2 as LQKENI. In DNA form, the CDR3 reads TGTGCCAGCTCACCACCCGGGGTTAATTCACCCCTCCACTTT. This codes for CASSPPGVNSPLHF.

This clonotype was observed many times. The chain joins TRBV4-2 to TRBJ2-7; the D gene could be TRBD1 or TRBD2 (5 bases each). CDR1 LGHNA and CDR2 YNFKEQ come from the germline V gene. This CDR3 spans 15 amino acids. Trimming removed 0 bases from V and 2 bases from J, with 11 bases in between. CDR3 in amino acids: CASSQDYMGAYEQYF. DNA of the CDR3: TGTGCCAGCAGCCAAGATTATATGGGGGCCTACGAGCAGTACTTC.

In its sample, this clonotype was seen many times. V and J are TRBV28 and TRBJ2-5; no firm D call. Germline V gives CDR1 MDHEN, CDR2 SYDVKM. This CDR3 region has 13 residues. V lost 5 bases to trimming and J lost 5 bases, with 12 bases between them. The CDR3 bases are TGTGCCAGCAGTCCCGAAGGGTTGGAGACCCAGTACTTC. It codes for CASSPEGLETQYF. Full variable domain (outside the CDR3, taken from reference TRBV28 and TRBJ2-5): DVKVTQSSRYLVKRTGEKVFLECVQDMDHENMFWYRQDPGLGLRLIYFSYDVKMKEKGDIPEGYSVSREKKERFSLILESASTNQTSMYLCASSPEGLETQYFGPGTRLLVL.

This clonotype has ten or more counts. The rearrangement links TRBV12-3 or TRBV12-4 to TRBJ1-1; D is perhaps TRBD1 (5 bases). The V end was cut by 3 bases, the J end by 1 base, with 12 bases between. The CDR3 has 15 amino acids. The CDR3 DNA follows: TGTGCCAGCAGTTTGCCGGGGCGACCGAACACTGAAGCTTTCTTT. Amino acids: CASSLPGRPNTEAFF.

The rearrangement uses TRBV7-9 and TRBJ2-7; possible D gene TRBD1, 5 bases. V lost 3 bases to trimming and J lost 3 bases, with 9 bases between them. The CDR3 has 13 amino acids. Germline V gives CDR1 SEHNR, CDR2 FQNEAQ (reference sequence). The CDR3 DNA reads TGTGCCAGCAGCTTCGACAGAGACTACGAGCAGTACTTC. Its translation: CASSFDRDYEQYF.

This clonotype was recorded at least ten times. J is TRBJ2-7 and V is TRBV6-5; 7 bases agree with TRBD2. Germline V gene sequence: CDR1 MNHEY, CDR2 SVGAGI. This CDR3 region has 14 residues. J gave up 4 bases and V 2 bases, and 5 bases lay outside the gene matches. Here the CDR3 reads CASSYPGLPYEQYF. The CDR3 bases are TGTGCCAGCAGTTACCCGGGACTACCGTACGAGCAGTACTTC.

The chain joins TRBV6-2 or TRBV6-3 to TRBJ2-5; D unclear. V lost 0 bases to trimming and J lost 2 bases, with 7 bases between them. The CDR3 spans 14 residues. Germline loops: CDR1 MNHEY, CDR2 SVGEGT. The CDR3 DNA sequence: TGTGCCAGCAGTTACTCGATGGTACAAGAGACCCAGTACTTC. Its translation: CASSYSMVQETQYF.

This clonotype was picked up many times. The chain carries TRBV7-2 and TRBJ1-1; the match to TRBD1 covers 7 bases. V was pared by 3 bases and J by 1 base, with 2 bases of the junction left unmatched. Germline V CDR1 and CDR2: SGHTA, FQGNSA. The CDR3 is 14 residues long. The CDR3 sequence: CASSFRDRNTEAFF. The CDR3 DNA reads as TGTGCCAGCAGCTTCCGGGACAGGAACACTGAAGCTTTCTTT.

This clonotype was picked up many times. The rearrangement joins TRBV20-1 to TRBJ1-5; the match to TRBD1 covers 10 bases. The trim removed 0 bases at V and 5 bases at J, leaving 7 bases unmatched. CDR1 is DFQATT and CDR2 is SNEGSKA in the germline V gene (reference sequence). The CDR3 length is 16 residues. CDR3 sequence: CSAREVGTGEHQPQHF. CDR3 DNA: TGCAGTGCTAGAGAGGTCGGGACAGGGGAACATCAGCCCCAGCATTTT.

The chain joins TRBV28 to TRBJ2-5; TRBD2 matches at 12 bases. Looked up from germline, CDR1 is MDHEN and CDR2 is SYDVKM. V was clipped by 6 bases and J by 7 bases; unmatched bases: 15. The CDR3 consists of 17 residues. In DNA, the CDR3 is TGTGCCAGCAGGGGTGTGGTACTAGCGGGAGGTTGGGTGACCCAGTACTTC. Amino acid sequence: CASRGVVLAGGWVTQYF.

This chain uses TRBV7-3 with TRBJ1-1, with D possibly being TRBD1 (5 bases). CDR3 size: 16 residues. V shed 5 bases and J shed 5 bases, with 21 bases lying between them. Germline CDR1 and CDR2: SGHTA and FQGTGA. CDR3 in amino acids: CASSPPPGGGRTEAFF. As DNA, the CDR3 is TGTGCCAGCAGCCCCCCTCCGGGTGGGGGTCGGACTGAAGCTTTCTTT.

In its sample, this clonotype was seen many times. The V and J genes are TRBV24-1 and TRBJ2-5; a weak D match, TRBD2 (5 bases). Germline loops: CDR1 KGHDR, CDR2 SFDVKD. Deletions cut 7 bases from V and 8 bases from J, with 13 bases between. This CDR3 region has 12 residues. CDR3 in amino acids: CATSGDYLTQYF. CDR3 DNA sequence: TGTGCCACCAGCGGAGACTACCTTACCCAGTACTTC.

The chain uses TRBV6-5 and TRBJ1-1; D gene unclear. V dropped 2 bases and J dropped 3 bases, with 10 bases sitting between them. Looked up from germline, CDR1 is MNHEY and CDR2 is SVGAGI. The CDR3 spans 14 residues. CDR3 loop: CASSYQLLDTEAFF. DNA of the CDR3: TGTGCCAGCAGTTACCAACTCCTGGACACTGAAGCTTTCTTT.

This clonotype was detected ten times or more. The genes are TRBV11-3 and TRBJ1-1; D ambiguous. The CDR3 has 13 residues. V was clipped by 2 bases and J by 9 bases, with 13 bases between them. The germline gives CDR1 SGHNT, CDR2 YENEEA. The CDR3 reads CASSLMGSEKAFF. The DNA for the CDR3 is TGTGCCAGCAGCTTAATGGGCTCAGAGAAAGCTTTCTTT.

At least ten counts were recorded for this clonotype. The V gene is TRBV28, the J gene TRBJ1-1; 10 bases match TRBD1. The CDR3 has 15 residues. V dropped 5 bases and J dropped 5; count of bases not matched to a gene: 8. Germline CDR1 and CDR2: MDHEN and SYDVKM. In nucleotides, the CDR3 is TGTGCCAGCAGTCCGGGACAGGGGATTGTGACTGAAGCTTTCTTT. Translated, it gives CASSPGQGIVTEAFF.